This TCR beta chain appears in the sequencing data of a study of PD-1 blockade in classical Hodgkin lymphoma. General observations from the study: Diversity similar to that of newly diagnosed patients was seen at baseline in complete responders. By C4D1, diversity of CD4+ TCRs had risen significantly, whereas that of CD8+ TCRs had not. Patients were excluded if nivolumab began under 1 year after ASCT (the autologous transplant).

This clone was detected only a few times. Its antigen is not identified. Per the germline V gene, CDR1 is SGHRS and CDR2 is YFSETQ. Trimming stripped 0 bases from V and 1 base from J, with 10 bases between. There are 16 residues in the CDR3. Time point of the sample: cycle 4 day 1 (C4D1), after 6 weeks of nivolumab. After autologous stem cell transplantation all patients relapsed, and prior brentuximab vedotin exposure differed between cohorts. Patients had relapsed/refractory classical Hodgkin lymphoma with complete response, partial response or progressive disease as best response. The method was immunoSEQ multiplex PCR; TCRdb's version includes in-frame clones alone and lacks a portion of them. The data contain 80,000 to 100,000 clones, approximately 94% of them singletons.

The sequence derives from a human donor with classical Hodgkin lymphoma. Sequenced here: peripheral blood mononuclear cells (PBMCs), sampled before the fourth cycle of nivolumab. V is TRBV5-1 and J is TRBJ2-2; D is perhaps TRBD2 (5 bases). Here the CDR3 reads CASSLDIALNTGELFF. DNA for the CDR3: TGCGCCAGCAGCTTGGATATAGCGCTGAACACCGGGGAGCTGTTTTTT.